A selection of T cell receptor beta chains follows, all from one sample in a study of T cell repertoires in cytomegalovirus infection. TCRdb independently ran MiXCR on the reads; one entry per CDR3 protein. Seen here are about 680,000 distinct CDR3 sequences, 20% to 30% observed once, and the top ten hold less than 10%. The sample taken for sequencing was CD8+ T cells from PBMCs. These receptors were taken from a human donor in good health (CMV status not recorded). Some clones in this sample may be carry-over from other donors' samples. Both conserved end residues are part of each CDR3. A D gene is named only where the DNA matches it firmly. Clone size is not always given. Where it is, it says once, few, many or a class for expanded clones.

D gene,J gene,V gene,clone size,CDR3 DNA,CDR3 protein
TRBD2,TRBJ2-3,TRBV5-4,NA,TGTGCCAGCAGCTTGGGACTAGCGCACACAGATACGCAGTATTTT,CASSLGLAHTDTQYF
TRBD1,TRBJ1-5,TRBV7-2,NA,TGTGCCAGCAGCTTACCTAGACAGGGAATAAGGCAGCCCCAGCATTTT,CASSLPRQGIRQPQHF
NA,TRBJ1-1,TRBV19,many,TGTGCCAGTAATCCCGGACGGATCACTGAAGCTTTCTTT,CASNPGRITEAFF
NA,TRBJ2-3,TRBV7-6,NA,TGTGCCAGCAGCCAACTAGGCACAGATACGCAGTATTTT,CASSQLGTDTQYF
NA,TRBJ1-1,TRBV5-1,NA,TGCGCCAGCAGCTTGGGCCCCCCGTCCAAACACCGTAAGATTGGTGAAGCTTTCTTT,CASSLGPPSKHRKIGEAFF
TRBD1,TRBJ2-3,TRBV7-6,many,TGTGCCAGCAGCCTTATGCGGACAGGGGATCTCACAGATACGCAGTATTTT,CASSLMRTGDLTDTQYF
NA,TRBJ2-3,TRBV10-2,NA,TGCGCCAGCAGTGTCTTAGGTAACTCACCGGATACGCAGTATTTT,CASSVLGNSPDTQYF
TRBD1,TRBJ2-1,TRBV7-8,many,TGTGCCAGCAGCTTAGGTCCTCCGGGACAGGTCTACAATGAGCAGTTCTTC,CASSLGPPGQVYNEQFF
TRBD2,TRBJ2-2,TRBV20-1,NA,TGCAGTGCTAGTCCTAGCGGGTCCGGGGAGCTGTTTTTT,CSASPSGSGELFF
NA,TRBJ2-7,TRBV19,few,TGTGCCAGTAGTATAGGAAACTCCTACGAGCAGTACTTC,CASSIGNSYEQYF
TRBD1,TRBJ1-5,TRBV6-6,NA,TGTGCCAGCAGTTACTCGGTGAGGGGGCAACGGGATCAGCCCCAGCATTTT,CASSYSVRGQRDQPQHF
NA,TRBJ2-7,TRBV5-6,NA,TGTGCCAGCAGCTTGGGTCAGGGACGAGATAAAGATGGGGAGCAGTACTTC,CASSLGQGRDKDGEQYF
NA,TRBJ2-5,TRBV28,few,TGTGCCAGCAGTACCGGGACACGGCCACGGGAGACCCAGTACTTC,CASSTGTRPRETQYF
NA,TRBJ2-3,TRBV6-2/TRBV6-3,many,TGTGCCAGCCTAGGAGTAGCGGCGTACACAGATACGCAGTATTTT,CASLGVAAYTDTQYF
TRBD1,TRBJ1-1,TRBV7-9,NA,TGTGCCAGCAGCTTACCAGACAGGGGCACTGAAGCTTTCTTT,CASSLPDRGTEAFF
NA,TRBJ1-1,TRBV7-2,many,TGTGCCAGCAGCCAAGAAGCAGTAACTGAAGCTTTCTTT,CASSQEAVTEAFF
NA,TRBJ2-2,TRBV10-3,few,TGTGCCATCACTCCCGACGGGGGCCTGGAGCTGTTTTTT,CAITPDGGLELFF
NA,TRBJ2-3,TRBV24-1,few,TGTGCCACCAGTGGAGGGGACTCCGACACTAGCACAGATACGCAGTATTTT,CATSGGDSDTSTDTQYF
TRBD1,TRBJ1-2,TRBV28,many,TGTGCCAGCAGTTTAAGGGGACAGGGGTGGAACTATGGCTACACCTTC,CASSLRGQGWNYGYTF
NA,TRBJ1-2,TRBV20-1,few,TGCAGTGCTAGAACGGGACAAATTGCGGGTGGCTACACCTTC,CSARTGQIAGGYTF
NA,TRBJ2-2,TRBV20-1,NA,TGCAGTGCTAGATTATTCAGGACCGGGGAGCTGTTTTTT,CSARLFRTGELFF
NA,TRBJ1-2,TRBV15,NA,TGTGCCACCAGCAGAGATCGGACATCTTCCTATGGCTACACCTTC,CATSRDRTSSYGYTF
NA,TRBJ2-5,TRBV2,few,TGTGCCAGCCTCCGCACGGCTCCCCCCCAGTACTTC,CASLRTAPPQYF
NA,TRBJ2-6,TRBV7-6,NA,TGTGCCAGCAGCTTACGGACCACTGCACCGATTTCCGGGGCCAACGTCCTGACTTTC,CASSLRTTAPISGANVLTF
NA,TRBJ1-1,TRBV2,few,TGTGCCAGCAGTGTTCTTGGGAGCCTGAACACTGAAGCTTTCTTT,CASSVLGSLNTEAFF
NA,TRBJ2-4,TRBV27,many,TGTGCCAGCAGTTTATCGGCGGGGCTCGTAAACATTCAGTACTTC,CASSLSAGLVNIQYF